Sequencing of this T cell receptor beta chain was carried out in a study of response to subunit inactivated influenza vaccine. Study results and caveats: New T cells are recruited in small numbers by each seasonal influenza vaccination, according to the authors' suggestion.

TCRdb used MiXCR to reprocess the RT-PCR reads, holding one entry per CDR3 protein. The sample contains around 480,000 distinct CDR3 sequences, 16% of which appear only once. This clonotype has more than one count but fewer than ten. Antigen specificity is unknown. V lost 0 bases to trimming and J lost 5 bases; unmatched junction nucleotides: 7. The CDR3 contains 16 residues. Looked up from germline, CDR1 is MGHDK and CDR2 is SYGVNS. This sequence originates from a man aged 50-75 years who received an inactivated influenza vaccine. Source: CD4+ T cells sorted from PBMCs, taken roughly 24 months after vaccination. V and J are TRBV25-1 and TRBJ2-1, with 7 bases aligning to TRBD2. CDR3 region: CASSEYGAGVNNEQFF. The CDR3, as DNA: TGTGCCAGCAGTGAATATGGGGCGGGAGTAAACAATGAGCAGTTCTTC.